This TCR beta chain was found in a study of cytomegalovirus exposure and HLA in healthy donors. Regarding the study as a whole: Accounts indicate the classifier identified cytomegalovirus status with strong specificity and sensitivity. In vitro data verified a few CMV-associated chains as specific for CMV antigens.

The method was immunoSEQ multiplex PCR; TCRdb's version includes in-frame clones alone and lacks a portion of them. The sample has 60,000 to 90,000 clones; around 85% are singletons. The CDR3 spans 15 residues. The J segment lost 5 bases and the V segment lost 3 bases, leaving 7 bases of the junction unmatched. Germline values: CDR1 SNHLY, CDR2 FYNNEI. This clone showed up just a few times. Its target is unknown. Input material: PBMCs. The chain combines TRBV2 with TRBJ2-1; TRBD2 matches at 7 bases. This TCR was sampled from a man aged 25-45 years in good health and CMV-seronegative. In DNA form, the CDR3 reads TGTGCCAGCAGTGAGCGCGGGAGTTGGGACAATGAGCAGTTCTTC. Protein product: CASSERGSWDNEQFF.